This TCR beta chain was profiled in a study of blood T cell repertoires in COVID-19. Study-level background: Specimens from acute and convalescent COVID-19 originated in the United States, Italy and Spain. The analysed material was cDNA or gDNA that came from T cells, B-cell-depleted T cells, or PBMCs.

Germline CDR1 is LNHDA and CDR2 is SQIVND (reference sequence). V lost 4 bases and J 4 bases, leaving 19 bases between the germline ends. This CDR3 has 17 residues. In the original processing: Amplified reference gene primers provided the basis for estimating nucleated cell counts. The method was immunoSEQ multiplex PCR; TCRdb's version includes in-frame clones alone and lacks a portion of them. Clone size and V and J calls were adopted from that table, with D and trimming inferred from the DNA. The data show 110,000 to 150,000 clones, with over 70% seen just once and 1.5% to 2% held by the top ten. This clonotype was sampled from a woman aged 45 to 65 with acute or convalescent COVID-19. The sequencing sample was made of peripheral blood. The chain links TRBV19 to TRBJ2-2, with D possibly TRBD1 on 6 matching bases. CDR3 coding DNA: TGTGCCAGTAGTACCGAGTCGCAGGGGCCCGGCACCGGGGAGCTGTTTTTT. Its translation is CASSTESQGPGTGELFF. Full variable domain (rest looked up from reference TRBV19 and TRBJ2-2): DGGITQSPKYLFRKEGQNVTLSCEQNLNHDAMYWYRQDPGQGLRLIYYSQIVNDFQKGDIAEGYSVSREKKESFPLTVTSAQKNPTAFYLCASSTESQGPGTGELFFGEGSRLTVL.